This is a list of T cell receptor beta chains from one sample in a study of early T cells in non-severe SARS-CoV-2 infection. TCRdb processed the 5' RACE reads anew with MiXCR; each CDR3 protein has one entry. The sample has 56,000 or so distinct CDR3 sequences, roughly a tenth seen once. The sequenced sample consisted of whole blood. The origin of the receptors is an adult who was a healthcare worker with PCR-confirmed SARS-CoV-2 infection or an uninfected control (not recorded which). Each CDR3 is given with its conserved first and last residue. D genes are given only for firm matches. For some rows the clone size is stated as once, few or many, or as a class when expanded; others skip it.

>many|16|TRBV11-2|.|TRBJ2-1
TGTGCCAGCAGCTTAGCAGGACAAGTGGCGCAATATGAGCAGTTCTTC
CASSLAGQVAQYEQFF
>.|12|TRBV29-1|.|TRBJ2-5
TGCAGCGTCGCGCGCGCTAGAGAGACCCAGTACTTC
CSVARARETQYF
>.|14|TRBV27|.|TRBJ2-7
TGTGCCAGCAGTGAGAGGGGCCCCAATGAAGAGCAGTACTTC
CASSERGPNEEQYF
>.|16|TRBV11-2|.|TRBJ2-5
TGTGCCAGCAGCCGCTTTTCCGTGCAGTTACAAGAGACCCAGTACTTC
CASSRFSVQLQETQYF
>many|18|TRBV7-8|TRBD1|TRBJ2-6
TGTGCCAGCAGTTTTACAGGGGGCCCCGCCTCTGGGGCCAACGTCCTGACTTTC
CASSFTGGPASGANVLTF
>many|15|TRBV4-3|.|TRBJ2-7
TGCGCCAGCAGCCAAGCGGTCGGGAGCTCCTACGAGCAGTACTTC
CASSQAVGSSYEQYF
>.|14|TRBV12-5|.|TRBJ1-1
TGTGCTAGTGGTTTGTCGTACATGAACACTGAAGCTTTCTTT
CASGLSYMNTEAFF
>.|13|TRBV6-2/TRBV6-3|.|TRBJ2-7
TGTGCCAGCAGCTATCACACCGCCTACGAGCAGTACTTC
CASSYHTAYEQYF
>many|14|TRBV20-1|TRBD2|TRBJ2-7
TGCAGTGCGGAGCCGGGACTATCCTCCTACGAGCAGTACTTC
CSAEPGLSSYEQYF
>once|12|TRBV20-1|TRBD1|TRBJ1-2
TGCAGTGCTCCTGACAGGGACTTTGGCTACACCTTC
CSAPDRDFGYTF
>.|15|TRBV5-1|.|TRBJ2-3
TGCGCCAGCAGAAATCCGGGCTCTGCTTTGGATACGCAGTATTTT
CASRNPGSALDTQYF
>many|14|TRBV7-9|.|TRBJ2-2
TGTGCCAGCAGCCCCCAGACAGACACCGGGGAGCTGTTTTTT
CASSPQTDTGELFF
>many|13|TRBV20-1|TRBD1|TRBJ1-1
TGCAGTGCTAGAATGGACAGGGGTCCTGAAGCTTTCTTT
CSARMDRGPEAFF
>many|12|TRBV7-3|.|TRBJ1-2
TGTGCCAGCAGCTTAAAACTGAGTGGCTACACCTTC
CASSLKLSGYTF
>few|14|TRBV7-8|.|TRBJ2-3
TGTGCCAGCAGCTCCTTAGGCAGCACAGATACGCAGTATTTT
CASSSLGSTDTQYF
>few|15|TRBV7-2|.|TRBJ2-2
TGTGCCAGCAGCTTAGTGGGCGGGACCACCGGGGAGCTGTTTTTT
CASSLVGGTTGELFF
>few|15|TRBV9|.|TRBJ1-2
TGTGCCAGCAGCGTATTTGAGACAGGCGCAACGGGCTACACCTTC
CASSVFETGATGYTF
>many|12|TRBV2|.|TRBJ1-2
TGTGCCAGCAGTCCGATAACGGGTGGCTACACCTTC
CASSPITGGYTF
>few|15|TRBV7-9|TRBD1|TRBJ2-3
TGTGCCAGCAGCCCCCGGACAGGGGCGACAGATACGCAGTATTTT
CASSPRTGATDTQYF
>few|17|TRBV24-1|.|TRBJ1-5
TGTGCCACCAGTGACCCTACCTCAGGGTCCAGCAATCAGCCCCAGCATTTT
CATSDPTSGSSNQPQHF
>few|13|TRBV11-2|.|TRBJ2-2
TGTGCCAGCAGCTTATATCGCACCGGGGAGCTGTTTTTT
CASSLYRTGELFF
>many|16|TRBV12-3/TRBV12-4|TRBD2|TRBJ2-1
TGTGCCAGCAGCCTTCTTGGGTTACTAGCGGACAATGAGCAGTTCTTC
CASSLLGLLADNEQFF
>few|15|TRBV18|TRBD1|TRBJ2-7
TGTGCCAGCTCACCACTATCGACAGGGGCCCACGAGCAGTACTTC
CASSPLSTGAHEQYF
>.|15|TRBV11-2|TRBD1|TRBJ2-5
TGTGCCAGCAGCTTAAGGGACAGCCTACAAGAGACCCAGTACTTC
CASSLRDSLQETQYF
>many|16|TRBV10-3|TRBD1|TRBJ2-3
TGTGCCATCAGTCCCCGACAGGGGATAAACACAGATACGCAGTATTTT
CAISPRQGINTDTQYF
>few|13|TRBV20-1|.|TRBJ2-7
TGCAGTGTCGGGGAAATTAGCTCCTACGAGCAGTACTTC
CSVGEISSYEQYF
>.|12|TRBV5-1|.|TRBJ2-1
TGCGCCAGCAGCTTGGATCTCAATGAGCAGTTCTTC
CASSLDLNEQFF
>.|20|TRBV20-1|TRBD2|TRBJ2-1
TGCAGTGCTAGAGATTGGGGCGCTAGCGGGAGTCTTCGGGCCTACAATGAGCAGTTCTTC
CSARDWGASGSLRAYNEQFF
>many|13|TRBV7-9|.|TRBJ2-7
TGTGCCAGCAGCCGTTTCGAGGGGGGCGAGCAGTACTTC
CASSRFEGGEQYF
>.|11|TRBV6-1|.|TRBJ2-1
TGTGCCAACTCAGAGGGCAATGAGCAGTTCTTC
CANSEGNEQFF
>many|15|TRBV6-1|.|TRBJ1-5
TGTGCCAGCAGTGAATTCTATCAGAGCAATCAGCCCCAGCATTTT
CASSEFYQSNQPQHF
>.|12|TRBV14|.|TRBJ2-1
TGTGCCAGCAGCCCGGGCGGCCCGGAGCAGTTCTTC
CASSPGGPEQFF
>.|15|TRBV21-1|.|TRBJ2-7
TGTGCCAGCAGCCTCCGACAGGGGTCTTCCTACGAGCAGTACTTC
CASSLRQGSSYEQYF
>many|16|TRBV7-9|.|TRBJ2-5
TGTGCCAGCAGCTCGGGAAGAGGGGATCTACAAGAGACCCAGTACTTC
CASSSGRGDLQETQYF
>few|13|TRBV29-1|.|TRBJ1-1
TGCAGCGCCATCAGGGACCCGAACACTGAAGCTTTCTTT
CSAIRDPNTEAFF
>few|18|TRBV20-1|TRBD2|TRBJ2-3
TGCAGTGCTACCCTACTAGCGGGAGAGGGGACTATCACAGATACGCAGTATTTT
CSATLLAGEGTITDTQYF
>.|15|TRBV12-3/TRBV12-4|.|TRBJ2-3
TGTGCCAGCAGTTTCTCGTACGGGACTACAGATACGCAGTATTTT
CASSFSYGTTDTQYF
>few|15|TRBV18|.|TRBJ2-3
TGTGCCAGCTCACCGCCCATTCCTAGCACAGATACGCAGTATTTT
CASSPPIPSTDTQYF
>few|14|TRBV6-2/TRBV6-3|.|TRBJ2-2
TGTGCCAGCAGTTACTCGGCCTTCACCGGGGAGCTGTTTTTT
CASSYSAFTGELFF
>many|12|TRBV11-2|.|TRBJ2-7
TGTGCCAGCAGCCCTAGGTTCGGCGAGCAGTACTTC
CASSPRFGEQYF
>many|17|TRBV5-1|TRBD2|TRBJ2-2
TGCGCCAGCAGCACGTCCCCCGGCGGGGGTAACACCGGGGAGCTGTTTTTT
CASSTSPGGGNTGELFF
>many|15|TRBV7-9|.|TRBJ2-7
TGTGCCAGCAGCTCCCCACTTGGGTCCTCGCCCGAGCAGTACTTC
CASSSPLGSSPEQYF
>many|15|TRBV7-3|TRBD2|TRBJ2-1
TGTGCCAGCAGCCTGCCACTAGCGGGACGGGATGAGCAGTTCTTC
CASSLPLAGRDEQFF
>.|13|TRBV7-2|.|TRBJ2-2
TGTGCCAGCAGAATGGCGGTAACCGGGGAGCTGTTTTTT
CASRMAVTGELFF
>many|11|TRBV12-3/TRBV12-4|.|TRBJ1-1
TGTGCCAGCAGGGGGGAAGGGGAAGCTTTCTTT
CASRGEGEAFF
>.|15|TRBV20-1|TRBD2|TRBJ2-1
TGCAGTGCTGGACCGGGACTAGCGGGAGTCAATGAGCAGTTCTTC
CSAGPGLAGVNEQFF
>few|16|TRBV2|.|TRBJ2-1
TGTGCCAGCACGGAAGGGCGGCGGGCGCCGGGTCATGAGCAGTTCTTC
CASTEGRRAPGHEQFF
>many|14|TRBV7-3|.|TRBJ2-7
TGTGCCAGCAGCTTAGCGGGATCGGGATACGAGCAGTACTTC
CASSLAGSGYEQYF
>medium-sized|17|TRBV20-1|TRBD1|TRBJ2-2
TGCAGTGCTCCCTACTTCGATAGACAGGGGGCAACCGGGGAGCTGTTTTTT
CSAPYFDRQGATGELFF
>few|15|TRBV18|TRBD2|TRBJ2-1
TGTGCCAGCTCAAAGGGACTAGCGGCCTACAATGAGCAGTTCTTC
CASSKGLAAYNEQFF
>medium-sized|12|TRBV6-5|TRBD2|TRBJ2-5
TGTGCCAGCAGTCAGACTAGCGAGACCCAGTACTTC
CASSQTSETQYF
>many|14|TRBV20-1|TRBD2|TRBJ2-3
TGCAGTGCTAGAGATCGTAGCGGGCCAGATACGCAGTATTTT
CSARDRSGPDTQYF